This T cell receptor (beta chain) emerged from a study of shared clonotypes between healthy human individuals. The study's findings and limits: Relative to their counterparts shared across all four donors, non-shared clonotypes exhibited diminished generation probabilities.

The CDR3 consists of 17 residues. The V segment lost 5 bases and the J segment 5 bases; nucleotides outside the gene matches: 17. Germline V gene lookup returns CDR1 SEHNR and CDR2 FQNEAQ (reference sequence). This clone turned up a few times. Its target is not known. Measured with immunoSEQ multiplex PCR; TCRdb has only the in-frame clones, and not every one. The sample includes about 2.4 million clones, over 85% of them seen just once. V and J are TRBV7-9 and TRBJ2-7, with TRBD1 identical over 8 bases. The origin of this receptor is a man aged 18 to 29 in good health. Some clones in this sample may be carry-over from other donors' samples. Material: naive CD4+ T cells from PBMCs. Subset reported: CD45RA+ positively selected. The CDR3 nucleotides read TGTGCCAGCAGCCCTTCTCGGGGGACAGGTCTTTCCGACGAGCAGTACTTC. The encoded protein is CASSPSRGTGLSDEQYF. Based on the CDR3 plus reference TRBV7-9 and TRBJ2-7, the full variable domain is DTGVSQNPRHKITKRGQNVTFRCDPISEHNRLYWYRQTLGQGPEFLTYFQNEAQLEKSRLLSDRFSAERPKGSFSTLEIQRTEQGDSAMYLCASSPSRGTGLSDEQYFGPGTRLTVT.